The 17 T cell receptor beta chains reported below all come from one sample, sequenced in a study of control samples from healthy donors and cancer patients. Data came from immunoSEQ multiplex PCR; TCRdb stores just in-frame clones and leaves some out. The sample lists about 170,000 clones, roughly 93% occurring once. The source material was blood. These receptors all stem from an older woman in good health.

The J gene is TRBJ1-2, the V gene TRBV29-1; TRBD1 aligns across 7 bases. Germline V gene lookup returns CDR1 SQVTM and CDR2 ANQGSEA. CDR3 length: 11 amino acids. The ends lost 7 bases at V and 5 bases at J; junction bases unmatched: 4. This CDR3 reads CSAGTAYGYTF. DNA for the CDR3: TGCAGCGCTGGGACAGCGTATGGCTACACCTTC.

The V call is TRBV7-2, the J call TRBJ2-7; weak D call: TRBD1 (5 bases). Germline assignment: CDR1 SGHTA and CDR2 FQGNSA. V was pared by 3 bases and J by 2 bases, with 17 bases between. This CDR3 is 16 amino acids long. The CDR3 spells CASSFLGPGIAYEQYF. The CDR3 DNA reads TGTGCCAGCAGCTTTTTAGGACCAGGGATCGCCTACGAGCAGTACTTC.

The rearrangement joins TRBV9 to TRBJ1-1, with 8 bases matching TRBD1. V lost 0 bases, J lost 1 base, and 5 bases stayed unmatched. CDR1 SGDLS and CDR2 YYNGEE come from the germline V gene. The CDR3 contains 16 residues. In DNA form, the CDR3 reads TGTGCCAGCAGCGTAGGACTCACAGGGGGGAACACTGAAGCTTTCTTT. The encoded protein is CASSVGLTGGNTEAFF.

This clone was detected once. V gene TRBV6-5 combines with J gene TRBJ1-2; 9 bases agree with TRBD1. Germline CDR1 MNHEY, CDR2 SVGAGI. J lost 4 bases, V lost 0 bases, and 3 bases had no gene match. This CDR3 spans 15 amino acids. CDR3 sequence (DNA): TGTGCCAGCAGTTACTCGCGGGACAGGGCCTATGGCTACACCTTC. This sequence encodes CASSYSRDRAYGYTF.

The gene calls are TRBV19 and TRBJ1-2; 7 nucleotides match TRBD1. CDR3 length: 18 residues. Germline-derived CDR1 and CDR2 are LNHDA and SQIVND (reference sequence). The trim removed 4 bases at V and 2 bases at J, leaving 16 bases unmatched. CDR3 sequence (DNA): TGTGCCAGTAGTACCCAGGGGGAAATGGGGTCCAGAAACTATGGCTACACCTTC. It translates to CASSTQGEMGSRNYGYTF.

The V gene is TRBV5-1, the J gene TRBJ1-2, with 12 bases that match TRBD1. V lost 3 bases, J lost 3 bases, and 3 bases stayed unmatched. CDR1 and CDR2 from the germline V gene are SGHRS and YFSETQ. This CDR3 has 15 residues. CDR3 sequence (DNA): TGCGCCAGCAGCTCAGGGACAGGGGGCTACTATGGCTACACCTTC. It codes for CASSSGTGGYYGYTF.

The chain is built from TRBV20-1 and TRBJ1-2; TRBD1 matches at 7 bases. CDR1 DFQATT and CDR2 SNEGSKA come from the germline V gene (reference sequence). Unmatched junction bases numbered 4, after V lost 6 bases and J lost 6 bases. The CDR3 is 11 amino acids. This chain's CDR3 is CSAGTADGYTF. Here the CDR3 DNA reads TGCAGTGCCGGGACAGCTGATGGCTACACCTTC.

This clone was counted only a few times. The V gene is TRBV7-2, the J gene TRBJ1-1; TRBD1 agrees at 7 bases. Germline assignment: CDR1 SGHTA and CDR2 FQGNSA. J lost 6 bases, V lost 2 bases, and 12 bases had no gene match. The CDR3 runs 16 residues. CDR3 bases: TGTGCCAGCAGCTTACTCCATCAGGGGGGGAAGTCTGAAGCTTTCTTT. This translates into CASSLLHQGGKSEAFF.

The chain couples TRBV7-2 to TRBJ1-6, with TRBD1 matching over 7 bases. V lost 5 bases, J lost 11 bases, and 6 bases stayed unmatched. The CDR3 is 13 amino acids. Per germline, CDR1 SGHTA and CDR2 FQGNSA. The CDR3 loop reads CASSPDRDAPLHF. The CDR3 DNA reads TGTGCCAGCAGCCCTGACAGGGATGCACCCCTCCACTTT.

This chain joins TRBV4-2 and TRBJ2-1, with D perhaps TRBD2 (7 bases). Germline values: CDR1 LGHNA, CDR2 YNFKEQ. The V end lost 0 bases, the J end lost 3 bases, and 12 bases lay between the germline ends. The CDR3 runs to 16 residues. CDR3 amino acids: CASSQEEGGFYNEQFF. The CDR3 DNA reads TGTGCCAGCAGCCAAGAGGAGGGGGGGTTCTACAATGAGCAGTTCTTC.

J is TRBJ1-1 and V is TRBV7-9, with D tentatively TRBD1 (6 bases). CDR1 and CDR2 (germline): SEHNR, FQNEAQ (reference sequence). CDR3 length: 14 amino acids. The V and J ends lost 5 bases and 8 bases respectively, with 18 bases between them. DNA for the CDR3: TGTGCCAGCAGCCCGCCGGGGGGGACAAACGAAGCTTTCTTT. This codes for CASSPPGGTNEAFF.

This chain uses TRBV30 with TRBJ1-1, with D tentatively TRBD1 (6 bases). Germline assignment: CDR1 GTSNPN and CDR2 SVGIG (reference sequence). V was trimmed by 2 bases and J by 2 bases, leaving 15 bases between them. The CDR3 extends over 15 amino acids. This CDR3 reads CAWSTQTGGNTEAFF. CDR3 coding DNA: TGTGCCTGGAGTACTCAGACAGGCGGAAACACTGAAGCTTTCTTT.

CDR3 in amino acids: CASSQVGFTEAFF. CDR3 nucleotide sequence: TGTGCCAGCAGCCAAGTTGGTTTCACTGAAGCTTTCTTT. V gene TRBV3-1 (or the pseudogene TRBV3-2) combines with J gene TRBJ1-1; unclear D gene. V gave up 1 base and J gave up 4 bases, with 7 bases separating them. CDR1 and CDR2 (germline): LGHDT, YNNKEL (reference sequence). CDR3 size: 13 residues.

The chain recombines TRBV6-2 or TRBV6-3 with TRBJ2-7, with D possibly matching TRBD2 (7 bases). The CDR3 sequence is 15 residues long. V lost 2 bases to trimming and J lost 2 bases, with 13 bases between them. In germline, CDR1 is MNHEY, CDR2 SVGEGT. This CDR3 is CASSYGRGSTYEQYF. For the CDR3, the DNA is TGTGCCAGCAGTTACGGGAGGGGGTCAACCTACGAGCAGTACTTC.

This chain links TRBV11-1 with TRBJ2-5, with D possibly TRBD2 on 7 matching bases. The length of the CDR3 is 15 residues. The V end was cut by 5 bases, the J end by 5 bases, with 18 bases between. CDR1 and CDR2 (germline): SGHAT, FQDESV (reference sequence). DNA for the CDR3: TGTGCCAGCAGCGGCGGGGGCCCCGACTCTGAGACCCAGTACTTC. It translates to CASSGGGPDSETQYF.

V is TRBV12-5 and J is TRBJ1-6, with D unresolved. V lost 3 bases and J 8 bases, leaving 8 bases between the germline ends. This CDR3 has 13 residues. The germline V gene has CDR1 LGHNT and CDR2 FRNRAP. The CDR3 reads CASGLERHSPLHF. The DNA for the CDR3 is TGTGCTAGTGGTTTAGAGAGGCATTCACCCCTCCACTTT.

The J gene is TRBJ2-1, the V gene TRBV5-4; the D gene is possibly TRBD1 (6 bases). Germline V gene data show CDR1 as SGHNT and CDR2 as YYREEE (reference sequence). The CDR3 sequence is 14 residues long. Trimming pared 5 bases from V and 7 bases from J, leaving 16 bases between. As DNA, the CDR3 is TGTGCCAGCAGTGCACAGGGAATCAGAAATGAGCAGTTCTTC. Protein sequence: CASSAQGIRNEQFF.